The T cell receptor beta chain under discussion was sequenced for a study of cytomegalovirus exposure and HLA in healthy donors. Germline trimming cut 6 bases from V and 7 bases from J; bases unmatched to any gene: 7. Looked up from germline, CDR1 is ENHRY and CDR2 is SYGVKD. This CDR3 is 13 amino acids long. PCR employed 60 Vbeta and 13 Jbeta primers. Profiled with immunoSEQ multiplex PCR; TCRdb holds only in-frame clones, not every one. The sample carries under 110,000 clones, more than 60% recorded once. The sample taken for sequencing was PBMCs. The chain recombines TRBV10-3 with TRBJ1-1, with TRBD1 matching 8 bases. This sequence was found in a middle-aged man in good health and CMV-seronegative. The CDR3 protein is CAISGTGSSEAFF. The DNA for the CDR3 is TGTGCCATCAGCGGGACAGGTTCGAGTGAAGCTTTCTTT.